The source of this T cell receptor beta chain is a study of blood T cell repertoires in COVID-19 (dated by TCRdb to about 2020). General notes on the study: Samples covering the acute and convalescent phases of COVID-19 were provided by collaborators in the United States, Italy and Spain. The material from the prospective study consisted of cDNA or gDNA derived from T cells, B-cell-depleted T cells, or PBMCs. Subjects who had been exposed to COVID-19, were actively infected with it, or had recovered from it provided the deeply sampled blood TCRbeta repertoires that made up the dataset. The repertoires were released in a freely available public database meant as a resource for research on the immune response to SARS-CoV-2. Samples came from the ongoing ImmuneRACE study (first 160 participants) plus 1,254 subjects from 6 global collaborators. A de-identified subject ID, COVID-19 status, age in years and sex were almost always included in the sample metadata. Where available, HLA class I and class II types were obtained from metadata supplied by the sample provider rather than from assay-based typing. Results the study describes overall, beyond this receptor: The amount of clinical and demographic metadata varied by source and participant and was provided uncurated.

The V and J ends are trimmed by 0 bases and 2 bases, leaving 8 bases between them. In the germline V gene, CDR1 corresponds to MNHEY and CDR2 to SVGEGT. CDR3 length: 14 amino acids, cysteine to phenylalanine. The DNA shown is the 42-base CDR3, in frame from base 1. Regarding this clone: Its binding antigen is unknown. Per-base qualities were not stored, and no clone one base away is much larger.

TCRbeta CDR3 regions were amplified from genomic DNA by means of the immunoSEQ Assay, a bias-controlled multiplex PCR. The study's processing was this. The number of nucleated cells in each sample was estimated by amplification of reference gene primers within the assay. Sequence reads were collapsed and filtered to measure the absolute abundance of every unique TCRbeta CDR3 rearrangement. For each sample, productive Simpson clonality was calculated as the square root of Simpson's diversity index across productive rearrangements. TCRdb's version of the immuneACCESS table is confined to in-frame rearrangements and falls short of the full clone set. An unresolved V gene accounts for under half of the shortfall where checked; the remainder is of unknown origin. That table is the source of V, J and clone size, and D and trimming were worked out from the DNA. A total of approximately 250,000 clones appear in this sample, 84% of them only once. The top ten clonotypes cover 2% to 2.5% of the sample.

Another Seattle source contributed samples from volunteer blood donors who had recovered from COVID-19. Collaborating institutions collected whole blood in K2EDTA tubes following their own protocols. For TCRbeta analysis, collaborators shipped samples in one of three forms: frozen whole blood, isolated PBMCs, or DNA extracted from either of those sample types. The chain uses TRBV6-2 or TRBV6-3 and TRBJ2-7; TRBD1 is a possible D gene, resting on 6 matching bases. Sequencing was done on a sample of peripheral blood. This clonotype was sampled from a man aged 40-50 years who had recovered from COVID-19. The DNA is TGTGCCAGCAGTTACTCGAACAGGGCCTACGAGCAGTACTTC. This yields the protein CASSYSNRAYEQYF.